One TCR beta chain is described in this entry. Its specificity is unknown. Assay: immunoSEQ multiplex PCR; the TCRdb copy retains only in-frame clones and omits some. Seen here are under 650,000 clones, less than 96% observed once, and the top ten hold 0.06%. After removal of 4 bases from V and 0 bases from J, the junction contained 3 bases not matched to a gene. Germline CDR1 reads MNHNS; CDR2 reads SASEGT. The CDR3 runs 17 residues. The sample belongs to a study of shared clonotypes between healthy human individuals. Overall study findings and caveats: The diversity represented, both genetic and in exposure history, was limited by few donors.

V gene TRBV6-1 combines with J gene TRBJ2-3, with 14 positions matching TRBD2. Specimen: naive CD4+ T cells sorted from blood. Specified subset: CD45RA+ positively selected. The sequence derives from a woman aged 25 to 39 in good health. DNA of the CDR3: TGTGCCAGCAGTGGACTAGCGGGAGGGCGGAGCACAGATACGCAGTATTTT. This gives the protein CASSGLAGGRSTDTQYF.